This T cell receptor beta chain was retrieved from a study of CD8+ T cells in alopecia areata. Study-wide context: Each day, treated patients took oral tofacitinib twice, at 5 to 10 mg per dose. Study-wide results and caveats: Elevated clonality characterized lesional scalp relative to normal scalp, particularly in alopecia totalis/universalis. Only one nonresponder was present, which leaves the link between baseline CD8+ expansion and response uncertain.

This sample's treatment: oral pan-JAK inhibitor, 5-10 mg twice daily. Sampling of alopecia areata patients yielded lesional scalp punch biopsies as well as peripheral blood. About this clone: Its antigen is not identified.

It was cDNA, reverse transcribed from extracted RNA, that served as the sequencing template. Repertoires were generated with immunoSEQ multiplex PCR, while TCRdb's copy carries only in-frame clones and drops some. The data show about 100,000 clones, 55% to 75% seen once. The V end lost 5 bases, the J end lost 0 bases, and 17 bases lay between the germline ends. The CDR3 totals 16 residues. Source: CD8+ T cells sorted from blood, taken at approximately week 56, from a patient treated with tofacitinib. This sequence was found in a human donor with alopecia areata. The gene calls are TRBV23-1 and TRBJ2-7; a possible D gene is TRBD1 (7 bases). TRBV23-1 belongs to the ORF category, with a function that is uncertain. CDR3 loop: CASSVPEGAPSYEQYF. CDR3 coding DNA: TGCGCCAGCAGTGTCCCGGAGGGGGCCCCCTCCTACGAGCAGTACTTC.